One sample yielded the 28 T cell receptor beta chains listed below, sequenced in a study of identical twins. A single record per CDR3 protein comes from TCRdb applying MiXCR to the 5' RACE reads. The table has about 240,000 distinct CDR3 sequences, roughly 13% seen once. These data also featured in a second study, about yellow fever vaccine responses in identical twins.

Specimen: memory (CD45RO+) T cells sorted from blood. Receptors were obtained from a woman aged 18-29 years in good health.

This clonotype was observed a handful of times. The V call is TRBV11-2, the J call TRBJ2-6; D gene unclear. The length of the CDR3 is 19 residues. With 5 bases removed from V and 0 bases from J, the gap between germline ends came to 20 bases. Looked up from germline, CDR1 is SGHAT and CDR2 is FQNNGV. The DNA of the CDR3 is TGTGCCAGCAGCCCAATCTCGCCCGGACGGGTCTCTGGGGCCAACGTCCTGACTTTC. Translating it yields CASSPISPGRVSGANVLTF. Supplemented by reference TRBV11-2 and TRBJ2-6, the full variable domain reads EAGVAQSPRYKIIEKRQSVAFWCNPISGHATLYWYQQILGQGPKLLIQFQNNGVVDDSQLPKDRFSAERLKGVDSTLKIQPAKLEDSAVYLCASSPISPGRVSGANVLTFGAGSRLTVL.

In its sample, this clonotype was seen a few times. The V and J genes are TRBV7-9 and TRBJ2-7; D is ambiguous. V was shortened by 4 bases and J by 12 bases, with 13 bases between the two germline ends. The CDR3 runs 11 residues. Germline lookup yields CDR1 SEHNR and CDR2 FQNEAQ (reference sequence). CDR3 sequence: CASSSATRRYF. In DNA form, the CDR3 reads TGTGCCAGCAGCTCCGCCACCCGCCGGTACTTC.

This chain joins TRBV4-2 and TRBJ2-5; the match to TRBD2 covers 11 bases. V lost 0 bases to trimming and J lost 2 bases; unmatched junction nucleotides: 8. The CDR3 covers 18 residues. CDR1 and CDR2 (germline): LGHNA, YNFKEQ. The chain's CDR3 is CASSQDRFASGGQETQYF. The CDR3 bases are TGTGCCAGCAGCCAAGATCGTTTTGCTAGCGGGGGGCAAGAGACCCAGTACTTC.

The chain combines TRBV6-1 with TRBJ2-1; 10 positions match TRBD2. Germline V gene sequence: CDR1 MNHNS, CDR2 SASEGT. Unmatched junction bases numbered 10, after V lost 6 bases and J lost 2 bases. This CDR3 has 17 amino acids. The CDR3 protein is CASSRGVAGGTYNEQFF. The CDR3 DNA sequence: TGTGCCAGCAGCCGAGGGGTAGCGGGGGGCACCTACAATGAGCAGTTCTTC.

In its sample, this clonotype was seen many times. V usage is TRBV29-1 and J usage is TRBJ2-3; D is possibly TRBD1 or TRBD2 (5 bases each). V was shortened by 4 bases and J by 4 bases, with 12 bases between the two germline ends. CDR1 is SQVTM and CDR2 is ANQGSEA in the germline V gene. The CDR3 has 13 amino acids. The CDR3 nucleotides read TGCAGCGTTGCTTTGGGGGTCCCAGATACGCAGTATTTT. Translated: CSVALGVPDTQYF.

V is TRBV15 and J is TRBJ2-5; D is possibly TRBD2 (5 bases). Germline loops: CDR1 LNHNV, CDR2 YYDKDF (reference sequence). The CDR3 is made up of 13 amino acids. V was shortened by 5 bases and J by 8 bases, with 15 bases between the two germline ends. CDR3 in amino acids: CATSPRGAGTQYF. The CDR3 DNA is TGTGCCACCAGCCCGCGTGGCGCGGGTACCCAGTACTTC.

This clonotype was seen only a few times. The J gene is TRBJ2-3, the V gene TRBV10-1, with TRBD2 as a possible D gene (5 bases). The ends were cut back, 6 bases at V and 5 bases at J, with 15 bases in the middle. CDR1 and CDR2 from the germline V gene are WNHNN and SYGVQD (reference sequence). The CDR3 is made up of 14 amino acids. The CDR3 DNA sequence: TGCGCCAGCAGGGCGCGGAGGTATCTAGATACGCAGTATTTT. This codes for CASRARRYLDTQYF.

Ten or more counts support this clonotype. The J gene is TRBJ2-1, the V gene TRBV6-5; 10 positions agree with TRBD2. The V gene end was trimmed by 0 bases and the J gene end by 8 bases; junction bases not matched to a gene: 7. Germline lookup yields CDR1 MNHEY and CDR2 SVGAGI. This CDR3 has 16 residues. CDR3 loop: CASSYSVLAGVYEQFF. In DNA form, the CDR3 reads TGTGCCAGCAGTTACTCGGTGCTAGCGGGGGTGTATGAGCAGTTCTTC.

This clonotype was counted ten times or more. The J gene is TRBJ2-1, the V gene TRBV14, with TRBD2 matching 8 bases. The CDR3 is 12 amino acids. V was clipped by 6 bases and J by 16 bases; unmatched bases: 11. Per germline, CDR1 SGHDN and CDR2 FVKESK. CDR3 loop: CASSPFSGNLFF. The CDR3, as DNA: TGTGCCAGCAGTCCATTTAGCGGGAACCTTTTCTTC.

The rearrangement links TRBV7-6 to TRBJ2-3, with D perhaps given as TRBD1 or TRBD2 (5 bases each). The CDR3 spans 16 residues. Trimming shortened V by 5 bases and J by 0 bases, and 15 bases separated the two germline ends. CDR1 is SGHVS, CDR2 FNYEAQ, per germline. The CDR3 nucleotides read TGTGCCAGCAGCATCGGGACGGGCTCTAGCACAGATACGCAGTATTTT. It is translated as CASSIGTGSSTDTQYF.

A few counts support this clonotype. This chain joins TRBV7-2 and TRBJ2-5, with TRBD2 matching over 8 bases. The CDR3 totals 14 residues. CDR1 is SGHTA and CDR2 is FQGNSA in the germline V gene. J gave up 5 bases and V 3 bases, and 5 bases lay outside the gene matches. DNA for the CDR3: TGTGCCAGCAGCTTTAGAAGCGGGGGTGAGACCCAGTACTTC. Translated: CASSFRSGGETQYF. The whole variable domain, filled in from reference TRBV7-2 and TRBJ2-5, reads GAGVSQSPSNKVTEKGKDVELRCDPISGHTALYWYRQSLGQGLEFLIYFQGNSAPDKSGLPSDRFSAERTGGSVSTLTIQRTQQEDSAVYLCASSFRSGGETQYFGPGTRLLVL.

The chain combines TRBV7-2 with TRBJ2-7, with TRBD2 identical over 8 bases. The CDR3 totals 17 residues. Germline V gives CDR1 SGHTA, CDR2 FQGNSA. Germline trimming cut 2 bases from V and 0 bases from J; bases unmatched to any gene: 9. The CDR3: CASSLRIAGSGSYEQYF. The CDR3 DNA is TGTGCCAGCAGCTTAAGAATAGCGGGATCAGGCTCCTACGAGCAGTACTTC.

Only a few counts were recorded for this clonotype. The chain uses TRBV5-1 and TRBJ1-2; D gene ambiguous. The CDR3 length is 14 residues. The V gene lost 1 base and the J gene lost 4 bases, with 11 bases spanning the gap. From germline, CDR1 is SGHRS and CDR2 YFSETQ. The CDR3 DNA reads TGCGCCAGCAGCTTGACCGGGAATCGCTATGGCTACACCTTC. It translates to CASSLTGNRYGYTF.

The chain has TRBV5-1 and TRBJ2-1; D call uncertain. This CDR3 contains 14 residues. The germline gives CDR1 SGHRS, CDR2 YFSETQ. Trimming stripped 0 bases from V and 4 bases from J, with 8 bases between. The CDR3 here is CASSLDPDYNEQFF. The DNA for the CDR3 is TGCGCCAGCAGCTTGGACCCGGATTACAATGAGCAGTTCTTC. Based on the CDR3 plus reference TRBV5-1 and TRBJ2-1, the full variable domain is KAGVTQTPRYLIKTRGQQVTLSCSPISGHRSVSWYQQTPGQGLQFLFEYFSETQRNKGNFPGRFSGRQFSNSRSEMNVSTLELGDSALYLCASSLDPDYNEQFFGPGTRLTVL.

J is TRBJ2-7 and V is TRBV7-8; possibly TRBD1 for D (6 bases). The CDR3 covers 18 residues. Germline CDR1 SGHVS, CDR2 FQNEAQ. The germline V and J ends were trimmed by 2 bases and 5 bases, with 25 bases remaining between them. The CDR3 spells CASSLLNNRVLSPHEQYF. In DNA, the CDR3 is TGTGCCAGCAGCTTACTCAACAACAGGGTACTGTCTCCCCACGAGCAGTACTTC.

This clonotype was observed a few times. The rearrangement joins TRBV6-2 or TRBV6-3 to TRBJ1-2; D is perhaps TRBD1 (6 bases). This CDR3 is built from 13 residues. Germline V lookup: CDR1 MNHEY, CDR2 SVGEGT. V lost 2 bases and J lost 4, with 8 bases in between. DNA for the CDR3: TGTGCCAGCAGTTACATCAGGGGCTATGGCTACACCTTC. Amino acid sequence: CASSYIRGYGYTF.

This clonotype was counted ten times or more. The chain joins TRBV5-1 to TRBJ1-1; D possibly corresponds to TRBD1 (6 bases). Germline V gene sequence: CDR1 SGHRS, CDR2 YFSETQ. The length of the CDR3 is 14 residues. V was cut by 5 bases and J by 0 bases, with 11 bases left in between. This CDR3 reads CASRIEGVNTEAFF. DNA of the CDR3: TGCGCCAGCAGGATAGAGGGGGTGAACACTGAAGCTTTCTTT.

This clonotype was seen repeatedly, ten times or more. V gene TRBV20-1 combines with J gene TRBJ1-5; D might be TRBD1 (5 bases). Germline CDR1 DFQATT, CDR2 SNEGSKA (reference sequence). V was shortened by 3 bases and J by 5 bases, with 14 bases between the two germline ends. CDR3 length equals 14 residues. The CDR3 protein is CSARWPLGDQPQHF. CDR3 DNA sequence: TGCAGTGCTAGGTGGCCCCTGGGGGATCAGCCCCAGCATTTT.

The chain uses TRBV11-2 and TRBJ2-7; maybe TRBD2 (5 bases). This CDR3 has 16 residues. Looked up from germline, CDR1 is SGHAT and CDR2 is FQNNGV. V lost 1 base to trimming and J lost 2 bases, with 15 bases between them. The DNA for the CDR3 is TGTGCCAGCAGCTTAGGTACCGGGAACTTGGCCTACGAGCAGTACTTC. This gives the protein CASSLGTGNLAYEQYF.

The sample holds many counts of this clonotype. The rearrangement links TRBV2 to TRBJ2-7; 8 bases are shared with TRBD2. The CDR3 covers 13 residues. The germline V gene encodes CDR1 SNHLY and CDR2 FYNNEI. J lost 4 bases, V lost 8 bases, and 7 bases had no gene match. The CDR3 DNA is TGTGCCAGCCTACTAGCGGCGGAGTACGAGCAGTACTTC. This gives the protein CASLLAAEYEQYF.

The chain couples TRBV20-1 to TRBJ2-7; D gene unclear. Deletions cut 3 bases from V and 0 bases from J, with 15 bases between. This CDR3 is 15 amino acids long. The germline V gene has CDR1 DFQATT and CDR2 SNEGSKA (reference sequence). The CDR3 coding sequence is TGCAGTGCTAGGCGACTTTCCTTAAGCTCCTACGAGCAGTACTTC. This encodes CSARRLSLSSYEQYF.

In this sample, this clonotype is medium-sized. The rearrangement uses TRBV6-2 or TRBV6-3 and TRBJ2-1; the match to TRBD1 covers 11 bases. Germline V gene lookup returns CDR1 MNHEY and CDR2 SVGEGT. CDR3 length: 15 amino acids. V dropped 4 bases and J dropped 10; count of bases not matched to a gene: 9. This chain's CDR3 is CASSSRDRGIREQFF. The CDR3 DNA reads TGTGCCAGCAGTTCGCGGGACAGGGGGATTCGAGAGCAGTTCTTC.

This clonotype was counted between two and nine times. The rearrangement joins TRBV2 to TRBJ1-5; D is unclear. The CDR3 consists of 14 residues. Between the trimmed V and J ends, which lost 5 bases and 0 bases, there was a span of 8 bases. CDR1 is SNHLY, CDR2 FYNNEI, per germline. In DNA form, the CDR3 reads TGTGCCAGCAGTCCCAGCAATAGCAATCAGCCCCAGCATTTT. This sequence encodes CASSPSNSNQPQHF.

This clonotype has a handful of counts. The chain carries TRBV27 and TRBJ1-6, with D perhaps matching TRBD1 (6 bases). The ends were cut back, 6 bases at V and 7 bases at J, with 16 bases in the middle. CDR3 length: 15 amino acids. CDR1 and CDR2 (germline): MNHEY, SMNVEV (reference sequence). The CDR3 sequence: CASRGAGLSNSPLHF. CDR3 nucleotide sequence: TGTGCCAGCAGGGGGGCGGGGCTATCAAATTCACCCCTCCACTTT.

This clonotype turned up a few times. The V call is TRBV20-1, the J call TRBJ2-3, with 7 bases lining up with TRBD1. With 2 bases clipped from V and 5 bases from J, the junction kept 10 bases outside the gene matches. CDR1 is DFQATT and CDR2 is SNEGSKA in the germline V gene (reference sequence). The CDR3 consists of 15 residues. The CDR3 protein is CSARPGEGARDTQYF. The CDR3 DNA follows: TGCAGTGCTAGACCCGGAGAGGGGGCACGAGATACGCAGTATTTT.

The table lists this clonotype with a few counts. The chain couples TRBV29-1 to TRBJ2-2, with 9 bases matching TRBD2. This CDR3 region has 16 residues. The trim removed 0 bases at V and 5 bases at J, leaving 7 bases unmatched. Germline values: CDR1 SQVTM, CDR2 ANQGSEA. The CDR3 loop reads CSVEDRAGGRTGELFF. CDR3 bases: TGCAGCGTTGAAGATCGAGCGGGAGGACGGACCGGGGAGCTGTTTTTT.

The chain uses TRBV7-3 and TRBJ2-5; 7 positions match TRBD2. V was pared by 5 bases and J by 2 bases, with 11 bases of the junction left unmatched. There are 16 residues in the CDR3. Germline assignment: CDR1 SGHTA and CDR2 FQGTGA. The CDR3 DNA is TGTGCCAGCAGCCCCCGGGGGGAGAGGGCTCAAGAGACCCAGTACTTC. This encodes CASSPRGERAQETQYF.

This clonotype was observed a few times. The chain links TRBV29-1 to TRBJ1-2; a possible D gene is TRBD1 (5 bases). Trimming cost V 2 bases and J 10 bases, with 14 bases left between them. Per the germline V gene, CDR1 is SQVTM and CDR2 is ANQGSEA. There are 12 residues in the CDR3. The CDR3 sequence is CSVEFQGYDYTF. In DNA form, the CDR3 reads TGCAGCGTTGAATTTCAGGGATACGACTACACCTTC.